This T cell receptor (beta chain) was captured in a study of T cells after yellow fever vaccination. Findings and caveats of the study: Most primary-vaccination clones reappeared after the booster (approximately 95% CD4, more than 70% CD8).

It was through 5'RACE template switching that TCR cDNA was made, with a universal primer site and UMIs added. TCRdb reprocessed the 5' RACE reads with MiXCR, giving one entry per CDR3 protein. The sample holds approximately 120,000 distinct CDR3 sequences; around 7.4% are singletons and the top ten take 2.5%. Ten or more counts support this clonotype. Its antigen is still unknown. Germline V gene sequence: CDR1 ENHRY, CDR2 SYGVKD. Deletions cut 7 bases from V and 7 bases from J, with 17 bases between. This CDR3 contains 14 residues. The source was CD4+ T cells sorted from PBMCs, collected around 10 days after the first yellow fever vaccination. The chain combines TRBV10-3 with TRBJ2-1; a possible D gene is TRBD1 (7 bases). This receptor was obtained from a man in his late teens or twenties who received the YFV17D yellow fever vaccine. CDR3 residues: CAITPGAGGNEQFF. The CDR3 nucleotides read TGTGCCATCACCCCGGGGGCAGGGGGGAATGAGCAGTTCTTC.